This T cell receptor beta chain was recorded in a study of cytomegalovirus exposure and HLA in healthy donors (TCRdb year 2017). Regarding the research as a whole: An earlier analysis of approximately 640 of the donors reported 250 to 300 Gb of sequence data and 117 million unique TCR beta sequences from 150 million to 200 million T cells. Approximately 300 gigabases of sequencing data and about 92 million unique TCR sequences made up an early release that covered nearly 650 HLA-typed donors. Among the roughly 410 genotyped donors, 75% to 90% belonged to the genetic ancestry cluster associated with self-reported Caucasian donors. The aim of the study was to test whether cataloging public T cell receptors could identify signatures of past pathogen exposure. The T cell repertoires of roughly 660 subjects were profiled by immunosequencing and related to cytomegalovirus serostatus. Along with the roughly 610-subject first cohort, a separate validation cohort of around 120 different subjects was used. To predict cytomegalovirus infection status, the study combined high-throughput TCR immunosequencing, statistical association of individual TCRs with disease status, and machine learning. In a later analysis, previously published TCR beta repertoires from 550 to 750 donors were re-analyzed and high-resolution HLA genotyping was added so that TCR occurrence patterns could be studied. Rather than using new phenotypic data, the later analysis identified candidate immune exposures from TCR beta sequences and from how often those sequences occurred across donors. In an earlier analysis of 550 to 700 of the donors, high-throughput TCR beta sequencing was used to judge whether each TCR beta V gene segment behaved as functional or pseudogenic. Donor age, sex, ethnicity and CMV serostatus were compiled alongside the repertoire data. Genome-wide SNP genotypes for about 60% of the roughly 700 donors were used in a later genetic analysis, which treated that subset as a discovery cohort. All discovery cohort repertoires had been generated using a single sequencing platform. HLA typing included class I and class II loci at four-digit resolution. The number of typed donors differed by locus: roughly 620-630 for A, B, C, DRB1 and DQB1; roughly 510 for DQA1; around 580 for DPA1; and some 450 for DPB1. Because of strong linkage in the cohort, roughly five DR-DQ haplotypes were treated as single units for association and clustering. Among 350 to 400 genotyped donors of the cohort, an average of approximately 230,000 unique TCR beta nucleotide sequences were sequenced per donor, roughly 18% of them non-productive.

Concerning this clone: What this receptor recognizes is not known. Base qualities were left out, and no much larger clone turns up one base away.

On the study overall, not on this receptor specifically: A later analysis found that TCR association rates varied across HLA loci, with DRB1 alleles showing the most associated TCRs and HLA-C alleles the fewest. A few of the identified cytomegalovirus-associated TCR beta chains were confirmed in vitro to be specific for cytomegalovirus antigens. The authors suggested that the approach could potentially be generalized to other disease states and immunological phenotypes. A later analysis reported that several top co-occurrence clusters appeared linked to parvovirus B19, influenza, CMV and Epstein-Barr virus. Strong co-occurrence of HLA alleles, especially DR and DQ, made assigning TCR associations to individual alleles difficult. Because counts were too low, around 18 rarely observed V segments, including chromosome 9 orphons, were left out of the earlier analysis of approximately 500 of the donors. Because HLA typing was unavailable for some donors at each locus, only the typed subset was used in association tests. In an earlier analysis of 450 to 750 of the donors, most TCR beta V segments appeared in productive rearrangements about 90% or about 30% of the time, broadly matching IMGT annotations. A further reported finding was that TCR beta sequences accurately predicted the HLA-A and HLA-B alleles for most subjects in the first cohort. In a later genetic analysis, a missense DCLRE1C variant was associated with V-gene and J-gene trimming of TCR beta chains, and the association was replicated in an independent cohort. CMV serostatus was the only immune exposure information available for the cohort. In a later analysis, most CMV-associated TCR beta chains were found to appear HLA-restricted, with HLA associations seemingly driven largely by CMV exposure. Most TCR sequences were observed very rarely across donors, whereas some public TCRs were present in many individuals. At a false discovery rate of 0.05, a later analysis linked under 20,000 TCR beta sequences to specific HLA alleles. Some IMGT-functional V segments, including TRBV6-2 and TRBV6-3, could not be told apart with the 87-base-pair reads, so those segments were excluded. Cytomegalovirus status was reported to be diagnosed by the classifier with high specificity and sensitivity in both the original and validation cohorts. Compared with equally common non-associated chains, HLA-associated TCR beta chains in a later analysis were more clonally expanded and had lower generation probabilities. This cohort had only TCR beta chains sequenced, and the lack of alpha or paired-chain data limited which features could be detected. Presence/absence analyses assumed roughly uniform sequencing depth across donors, an assumption that may not hold. A group of highly shared sequence variants was considered likely to be a technical artifact of the sequencing pipeline. In the study, some 160 TCR beta chains were listed as associated with cytomegalovirus. A later genetic analysis reported fewer N-insertions in productive TCRs among donors in an Asian-associated ancestry cluster than the roughly 700-donor mean. Correlated functional status among segregating V segments might reflect linkage disequilibrium, but an unknown experimental factor could not be ruled out.

Library preparation used the immunoSEQ multiplex PCR assay. A mixture of 60 forward primers for TCR Vbeta segments and 13 reverse primers for TCR Jbeta segments was used in the multiplex PCR. The CDR3 region of rearranged TCR beta genes was amplified from genomic DNA by a multiplex PCR assay. On the Illumina HiSeq System, the amplified TCR beta libraries were sequenced as 87-base-pair reads. In the paper's pipeline: In a later analysis, some 80 million unique TCR beta chains were counted across the roughly 670 repertoires, and around 10 million of these chains were shared by at least two donors. Raw reads were error-corrected and collapsed into unique sequences by a nearest-neighbor algorithm in which closely related sequences were merged to remove PCR and sequencing errors. To assign V, D and J gene segments, CDR3 sequences were aligned to IMGT reference sequences. Each retained sequence needed at least a six-nucleotide match to both a V gene segment and a J gene segment. Rearrangements were called productive when the CDR3 lacked stop codons and stayed in frame with V and J; all others were non-productive. Following IMGT convention, CDR3 was defined as the stretch from the second conserved V-encoded cysteine to the conserved J-encoded phenylalanine. In an earlier analysis of 587 of the donors, sequences lacking an unambiguous match to a single V gene segment were excluded. In an earlier analysis of 587 of the donors, V segments were called functional above 56.7% productive rearrangements and were called segregating when the between-donor standard deviation exceeded 5%. To diagnose cytomegalovirus status from the catalog of TCR beta chain sequences, a statistical classification framework was built. In a later analysis, TCR nucleotide sequences were compared against IMGT/GENE-DB human TR gene sequences so that V and J genes could be assigned. The TCRdist pipeline was used in a later analysis to assign CDR3 sequences and most-parsimonious VDJ recombination scenarios. In a later analysis, each TCR beta chain was defined by its CDR3 amino acid sequence together with its V-gene family, and reads lacking a unique V-gene family were excluded. As a way to deal with suspected cross-contamination and a sequencing artifact, a later analysis dropped hundreds of nucleotide sequences that were highly shared and had low generation probability. In a later analysis, a clonal expansion index for each public chain was calculated from normalized within-repertoire ranks of inferred template counts. A later analysis computed generation probabilities with a VDJ recombination model fitted to out-of-frame rearrangements, and checked the results against IGoR. In a later analysis, hypergeometric tests were used to score TCR-TCR, TCR-HLA and TCR-CMV co-occurrence, with a repertoire-size bias correction applied to TCR pairs. In a later analysis, false discovery rates were estimated by permuting HLA or CMV assignments 20 times. In a later analysis, co-occurring TCRs were grouped with DBSCAN, and TCRdist sequence similarity was added when clustering was performed within HLA-allele-positive subsets. Repertoires with fewer than 30,000 or more than 120,000 public chains were left out of co-occurrence clustering, as were several repertoires with anomalous nucleotide sharing. This immuneACCESS table, as held by TCRdb, lists in-frame sequences with V and J called but not all clones. Of the missing ones, under half trace to an unresolved V gene in checked studies; the others have no known cause. D and trimming come from the DNA, and the V and J calls and clone size come from that table. This sample lists around 110,000 clones; 70% were detected once. In total, the top ten clones hold 8.5% to 9.5% of the sample.

In total, 666 healthy bone marrow donors made up the cohort. All cohort members were sampled while nominally healthy, although unrecorded immune exposures were likely present. The donor was CMV seropositive and was included in the group of 270 or so seropositive cohort members. A peripheral blood sample was collected from each donor, and TCR beta sequencing was performed on peripheral blood mononuclear cells. The Qiagen DNeasy Blood Extraction Kit was used to extract genomic DNA from the blood cell samples. V has 8 bases trimmed and J has 4 bases trimmed; junction bases matching no gene number 4. Spanning cysteine to phenylalanine, the CDR3 consists of 12 amino acids. Of the read, only the CDR3 DNA is kept; its 36 bases are in frame from base 1. Per the germline V gene (reference sequence), LNHDA is the CDR1 and SQIVND is the CDR2.

The material sequenced was PBMCs. The chain links TRBV19 with TRBJ1-1, with 7 bases in between that match TRBD1. The TCR comes from a man younger than 45 in good health and CMV-seropositive. The sequence in DNA is TGTGCCAGTGTGACAGGGCGCACTGAAGCTTTCTTT. Its protein reads: CASVTGRTEAFF.